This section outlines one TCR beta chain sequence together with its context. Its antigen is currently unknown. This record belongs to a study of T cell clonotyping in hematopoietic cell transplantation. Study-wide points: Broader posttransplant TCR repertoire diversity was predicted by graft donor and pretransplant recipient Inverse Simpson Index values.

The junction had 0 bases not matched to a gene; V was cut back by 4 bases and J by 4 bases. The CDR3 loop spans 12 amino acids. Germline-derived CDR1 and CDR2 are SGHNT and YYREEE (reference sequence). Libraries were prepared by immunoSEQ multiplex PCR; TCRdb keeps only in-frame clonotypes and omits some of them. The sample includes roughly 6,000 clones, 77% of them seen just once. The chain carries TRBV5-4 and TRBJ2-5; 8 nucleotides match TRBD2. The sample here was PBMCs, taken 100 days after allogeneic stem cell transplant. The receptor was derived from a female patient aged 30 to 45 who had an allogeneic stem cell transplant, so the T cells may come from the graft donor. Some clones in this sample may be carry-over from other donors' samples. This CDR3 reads CASSREGETQYF. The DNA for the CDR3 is TGTGCCAGCAGCCGGGAGGGAGAGACCCAGTACTTC.